Presented here are 22 T cell receptor beta chains from one specimen sequenced in a study of shared clonotypes between healthy human individuals. Libraries were prepared by immunoSEQ multiplex PCR; TCRdb keeps only in-frame clonotypes and omits some of them. The repertoire includes about 2 million clones, roughly 94% of them detected once, and 0.1% to 0.15% sits in the top ten. The source material was naive CD4+ T cells sorted from blood. Subset specified: CD45RA+ positively selected. The origin of the receptors is a man aged 18 to 30 in good health.

This chain uses TRBV14 with TRBJ2-2; D gene uncertain. Trimming left V 1 base short and J 7 bases short, with 10 bases between. The CDR3 is made up of 14 amino acids. Germline V lookup: CDR1 SGHDN, CDR2 FVKESK. DNA of the CDR3: TGTGCCAGCAGCCAAGGGGCGGCGATCGGGGAGCTGTTTTTT. Residues: CASSQGAAIGELFF.

This sequence joins TRBV30 and TRBJ2-3; no clear D gene. Germline lookup yields CDR1 GTSNPN and CDR2 SVGIG (reference sequence). The CDR3 is 13 amino acids. Between the trimmed V and J ends, which lost 2 bases and 1 base, there was a span of 7 bases. CDR3 in amino acids: CAWSIRGTDTQYF. In DNA form, the CDR3 reads TGTGCCTGGAGTATACGGGGCACAGATACGCAGTATTTT.

The rearrangement uses TRBV29-1 and TRBJ2-7; D is uncertain. The CDR3 loop spans 15 amino acids. Germline CDR1 reads SQVTM; CDR2 reads ANQGSEA. Trimming left V 2 bases short and J 0 bases short, with 14 bases between. The CDR3 here is CSVEKVPLRSYEQYF. Here the CDR3 DNA reads TGCAGCGTTGAAAAAGTTCCGCTACGCTCCTACGAGCAGTACTTC.

The V gene is TRBV21-1, the J gene TRBJ2-7; TRBD1 is taken as the D call from the table, unchecked against the DNA. TRBV21-1 is a recognized pseudogene. This CDR3 spans 15 amino acids. The CDR3 DNA reads as TGTGCCAGCAGGCCTCGGGACAGCCGAGTATATGAGCAGTACTTC. Translation gives CASRPRDSRVYEQYF.

The gene calls are TRBV18 and TRBJ2-3, with 8 positions matching TRBD2. CDR1 and CDR2 (germline): KGHSH, LQKENI. The junction had 2 bases not matched to a gene; V was cut back by 3 bases and J by 3 bases. The CDR3 extends over 14 amino acids. CDR3 loop: CASSPSGITDTQYF. For the CDR3, the DNA is TGTGCCAGCTCACCTAGCGGGATAACAGATACGCAGTATTTT.

The gene calls are TRBV10-1 and TRBJ2-7; 11 bases match TRBD1. The germline V gene encodes CDR1 WNHNN and CDR2 SYGVQD (reference sequence). V shed 5 bases and J 7 bases; nucleotides not matched to a gene: 4. The CDR3 contains 13 residues. CDR3 sequence (DNA): TGCGCCAGCAGTCTGGGACAGGGGGGGGAGCAGTACTTC. This translates into CASSLGQGGEQYF.

This sequence joins TRBV29-1 and TRBJ2-5, with D maybe TRBD1 (5 bases). This CDR3 comprises 15 residues. Germline-derived CDR1 and CDR2 are SQVTM and ANQGSEA. V shed 2 bases and J shed 5 bases, with 18 bases lying between them. The CDR3, as DNA: TGCAGCGTTGAAAGAATTGGCCCAGGGATCGAGACCCAGTACTTC. The encoded protein is CSVERIGPGIETQYF.

The chain uses TRBV19 and TRBJ2-1, with 12 bases that match TRBD2. The germline gives CDR1 LNHDA, CDR2 SQIVND (reference sequence). This CDR3 has 14 residues. V lost 1 base, J lost 15 bases, and 7 bases stayed unmatched. CDR3 nucleotide sequence: TGTGCCAGTAGTATAGGCCTAGCGGGAGGGCCTCCGTTCTTC. It encodes CASSIGLAGGPPFF.

This clone came up once. The V gene is TRBV28, the J gene TRBJ2-1; TRBD1 might be the D (5 bases). The CDR3 runs to 15 residues. Germline V CDR1 and CDR2: MDHEN, SYDVKM. Trimming shortened V by 5 bases and J by 0 bases, and 11 bases separated the two germline ends. The CDR3 reads CASSDRQSSYNEQFF. The CDR3, as DNA: TGTGCCAGCAGTGATCGACAGAGCTCCTACAATGAGCAGTTCTTC.

The V call is TRBV20-1, the J call TRBJ1-2; 11 positions match TRBD1. The CDR3 is 11 amino acids. The junction had 3 bases not matched to a gene; V was cut back by 7 bases and J by 8 bases. Germline-derived CDR1 and CDR2 are DFQATT and SNEGSKA (reference sequence). This CDR3 reads CSVWTGGGYTF. For the CDR3, the DNA is TGCAGTGTTTGGACAGGGGGCGGCTACACCTTC.

V usage is TRBV7-8 and J usage is TRBJ1-4, with D maybe TRBD1 (6 bases). The germline gives CDR1 SGHVS, CDR2 FQNEAQ. This CDR3 has 17 residues. V shed 5 bases and J shed 7 bases, with 23 bases lying between them. CDR3 in amino acids: CASSRWDIKGMAEKLFF. In DNA, the CDR3 is TGTGCCAGCAGCCGTTGGGACATCAAGGGGATGGCTGAAAAACTGTTTTTT. The full variable domain, in which reference TRBV7-8 and TRBJ1-4 provide the parts outside the CDR3, is GAGVSQSPRYKVAKRGQDVALRCDPISGHVSLFWYQQALGQGPEFLTYFQNEAQLDKSGLPSDRFFAERPEGSVSTLKIQRTQQEDSAVYLCASSRWDIKGMAEKLFFGSGTQLSVL.

This chain uses TRBV6-1 with TRBJ2-7; possibly TRBD1 for D (5 bases). CDR3 length equals 14 residues. Germline V CDR1 and CDR2: MNHNS, SASEGT. V lost 2 bases and J 0 bases, leaving 8 bases between the germline ends. For the CDR3, the DNA is TGTGCCAGCAGTGAAACAGGCGTCTCCTACGAGCAGTACTTC. It codes for CASSETGVSYEQYF.

This chain connects TRBV5-6 to TRBJ2-2, with TRBD2 matching 14 bases. With 3 bases clipped from V and 9 bases from J, the junction kept 7 bases outside the gene matches. This CDR3 is 16 amino acids long. Germline lookup yields CDR1 SGHDT and CDR2 YYEEEE. The CDR3 DNA reads TGTGCCAGCAGCTACGGGACTAGCGGGGGAGCCCGGGAGCTGTTTTTT. It encodes CASSYGTSGGARELFF.

The chain is built from TRBV5-4 and TRBJ1-5; D not resolved. The germline V and J ends were trimmed by 5 bases and 2 bases, with 5 bases remaining between them. Germline CDR1 reads SGHNT; CDR2 reads YYREEE (reference sequence). The CDR3 extends over 12 amino acids. The CDR3 here is CASSYGNQPQHF. The CDR3 bases are TGTGCCAGCAGTTATGGCAATCAGCCCCAGCATTTT.

This chain joins TRBV6-1 and TRBJ1-4; tentatively, D is TRBD1 (5 bases). The CDR3 runs 14 residues. V was trimmed by 5 bases and J by 5 bases, leaving 12 bases between them. The germline V gene encodes CDR1 MNHNS and CDR2 SASEGT. This CDR3 reads CASSIQVLNEKLFF. In DNA, the CDR3 is TGTGCCAGCAGTATACAGGTCCTAAATGAAAAACTGTTTTTT.

This rearrangement joins TRBV15 to TRBJ2-7; no reliable D call. Germline values: CDR1 LNHNV, CDR2 YYDKDF (reference sequence). The CDR3 length is 16 residues. V lost 3 bases to trimming and J lost 3 bases, with 18 bases between them. In nucleotides, the CDR3 is TGTGCCACCAGCAGGACCCTCCTGGCCATCAACTACGAGCAGTACTTC. This sequence encodes CATSRTLLAINYEQYF.

The J gene is TRBJ1-4, the V gene TRBV11-2; no reliable D call. CDR1 is SGHAT, CDR2 FQNNGV, per germline. The V gene lost 4 bases and the J gene lost 2 bases, with 14 bases spanning the gap. The CDR3 is 16 residues long. Written as DNA, the CDR3 is TGTGCCAGCAGCTCGCGGACTCTCCTCACTAATGAAAAACTGTTTTTT. Translated: CASSSRTLLTNEKLFF.

This chain joins TRBV25-1 and TRBJ1-4; D possibly corresponds to TRBD1 (5 bases). Germline V gives CDR1 MGHDK, CDR2 SYGVNS. The CDR3 extends over 15 amino acids. V lost 7 bases, J lost 5 bases, and 17 bases lay in between. The CDR3 nucleotides are TGTGCCAGCACCGGGGAGAAGGGACCGAATGAAAAACTGTTTTTT. This gives the protein CASTGEKGPNEKLFF.

On this clone: A much bigger clone sits one base away, suggesting this may be a read error. This chain joins TRBV18 and TRBJ1-2, with TRBD1 identical over 10 bases. With V trimmed by 8 bases and J by 13 bases, 10 bases remained unmatched. The germline V gene encodes CDR1 KGHSH and CDR2 LQKENI. This CDR3 has 12 amino acids. The CDR3 nucleotides read TGTGCCAGCGCAACGGGGACAGGGGTCCCCACCTTC. It is translated as CASATGTGVPTF.

This chain joins TRBV5-8 and TRBJ1-2, with a weak D call TRBD1 (5 bases). The germline gives CDR1 SGHTS, CDR2 YDEGEE. The CDR3 has 14 residues. Deletions cut 0 bases from V and 2 bases from J, with 8 bases between. The CDR3 loop is CASSLVRANYGYTF. In DNA form, the CDR3 reads TGTGCCAGCAGCTTGGTCAGGGCAAACTATGGCTACACCTTC.

Written as DNA, the CDR3 is TGTGCCAGCCGGTTTGTACAGGGAGTATACGAGCAGTACTTC. It yields the protein CASRFVQGVYEQYF. This chain links TRBV2 with TRBJ2-7; tentatively, D is TRBD1 (6 bases). V was cut by 8 bases and J by 4 bases, with 18 bases left in between. The CDR3 has 14 residues. Germline V gene sequence: CDR1 SNHLY, CDR2 FYNNEI.

The V and J genes are TRBV6-4 and TRBJ1-5; 7 bases align to TRBD1. The CDR3 covers 14 residues. CDR1 is MRHNA and CDR2 is SNTAGT in the germline V gene. Losses at the gene ends were 6 bases for V and 9 bases for J; bases not matched to a gene: 11. The DNA of the CDR3 is TGTGCCAGCAGCAGGACAGGCACACCATGGCCCCAGCATTTT. This codes for CASSRTGTPWPQHF.